A selection of T cell receptor beta chains follows, all from one sample in a study of control samples from healthy donors and cancer patients. TCRdb keeps only in-frame clones here, not all; method: immunoSEQ multiplex PCR. The data show about 160,000 clones, 96% seen once. Sequencing was done on a sample of blood. These receptors were obtained from a woman in her thirties in good health. CDR3s include the opening cysteine and the closing phenylalanine or tryptophan. A D gene is named only where the DNA matches it firmly. Not all rows give a size; the values are once, few, many and, for expanded clones, a class.

DNA	CDR3	D	V	length	size	J
TGTGCCAGCAGCCGCCACCCAGAGGAGACCCAGTACTTC	CASSRHPEETQYF	-	TRBV4-2	13	-	TRBJ2-5
TGTGCCAGCAGCTTGGCGAAGTCCCAAGAGACCCAGTACTTC	CASSLAKSQETQYF	-	TRBV5-6	14	-	TRBJ2-5
TGTGCCAGCAGTAGGGGGGGCTTAACTGCCCCACAGTTCTTC	CASSRGGLTAPQFF	-	TRBV6-5	14	once	TRBJ2-1
TGTGCCAGCGCACGGGGGGCGATTGAAGCTTTCTTT	CASARGAIEAFF	-	TRBV2	12	-	TRBJ1-1
TGTGCCAGCTCACTAGGGACTCACACAGATACGCAGTATTTT	CASSLGTHTDTQYF	-	TRBV18	14	-	TRBJ2-3
TGTGCCAGCAGACTCGGGGGGGTTACTGAAGCTTTCTTT	CASRLGGVTEAFF	-	TRBV12-3/TRBV12-4	13	-	TRBJ1-1
TGTGCCAGCAGTAAAGCGAACACTGAAGCTTTCTTT	CASSKANTEAFF	-	TRBV5-4	12	-	TRBJ1-1
TGTGCCAGCAGTTACTCAGGGTATAGCAATCAGCCCCAGCATTTT	CASSYSGYSNQPQHF	-	TRBV6-5	15	-	TRBJ1-5
TGTGCCAGCAGTTGGGGACAGAGCAATCAGCCCCAGCATTTT	CASSWGQSNQPQHF	TRBD1	TRBV2	14	-	TRBJ1-5
TGTGCCAGCAGCCAAGATGAAGCGGGAGGTCCCTACGAGCAGTACTTC	CASSQDEAGGPYEQYF	TRBD2	TRBV4-2	16	-	TRBJ2-7
TGTGCCAGCAGTGAACAGGGGCCTGAGGGGACCCAGTACTTC	CASSEQGPEGTQYF	-	TRBV6-1	14	-	TRBJ2-5
TGCGCCAGCAGCCTATGGGTTTATACCGGGGAGCTGTTTTTT	CASSLWVYTGELFF	-	TRBV28	14	-	TRBJ2-2
TGTGCCAGCAGCTCTGGGACAGGTCGCAGGACTGAAGCTTTCTTT	CASSSGTGRRTEAFF	TRBD1	TRBV7-9	15	-	TRBJ1-1
TGTGCTAGCAGCCCGGGTGGGGGGATCGGCACTGAAGCTTTCTTT	CASSPGGGIGTEAFF	-	TRBV7-7	15	-	TRBJ1-1
TGCGCCAGCAGCTCGGGGACTAGCGGGGCCACAGATACGCAGTATTTT	CASSSGTSGATDTQYF	TRBD2	TRBV5-1	16	-	TRBJ2-3
TGTGCCAGCAGCAACACAGATACGCAGTATTTT	CASSNTDTQYF	-	TRBV5-4	11	-	TRBJ2-3